This T cell receptor (beta chain) was identified in a study of shared clonotypes between healthy human individuals. The study, taken as a whole, reports: Generally, naive subsets came out with larger estimated richness than memory subsets.

Assay: immunoSEQ multiplex PCR; the TCRdb copy retains only in-frame clones and omits some. The sample lists 2 million to 2.5 million clones; under 95% were seen once. To note about this clone: What it recognizes is unknown.

The sample was naive CD4+ T cells from PBMCs. As for subset: CD45RA+ positively selected. The source of this sequence is a man aged 18 to 29 in good health. Some clones in this sample may be carry-over from other donors' samples.

The CDR3, as DNA: TGCGCCAGCAGCCAAGGGAGGGACACCATATATTTT. It yields the protein CASSQGRDTIYF. The gene calls are TRBV4-1 and TRBJ1-3; D not certain. The V and J ends lost 1 base and 8 bases respectively, with 6 bases between them. This CDR3 region has 12 residues. Germline V gene sequence: CDR1 MGHRA, CDR2 YSYEKL.